This T cell receptor (beta chain) was recovered during a study of shared T cell receptors in the human thymus. With 0 bases clipped from V and 4 bases from J, the junction kept 4 bases outside the gene matches. The CDR3 has 16 amino acids. Germline CDR1 is LGHNA and CDR2 is YNFKEQ. The method was immunoSEQ multiplex PCR; TCRdb's version includes in-frame clones alone and lacks a portion of them. The sample yields over 450,000 clones, around 82% seen once. These sequences were also reported in another study, on human thymus T cells. This second report adds: In thymic and blood repertoires alike, V and J usage looked biased. The related literature has documented a marked overlap of thymic repertoires among unrelated individuals.

The chain recombines TRBV4-2 with TRBJ2-3, with TRBD2 identical over 10 bases. The TCR was taken from a boy under two years old with a congenital heart defect. Sequences were obtained from thymocytes. The CDR3 here is CASSQEASGGPDTQYF. In DNA form, the CDR3 reads TGTGCCAGCAGCCAAGAGGCTAGCGGGGGCCCAGATACGCAGTATTTT.